The present T cell receptor beta chain was sequenced within a study of read filtering for tumor transcriptome and immune sequencing. Study-level information: 8 or 9 patients were R-ISS I, roughly 17 were R-ISS II, roughly seven were R-ISS III. RNA-seq yielded only roughly 75 to 1,300 TCR reads, IR-seq about 4.05 to 11 million. General study results and limits: IR-seq captured clonotypes deeper and more reliably than RNA-seq.

This library used about 400 ng RNA and molecular barcoded adaptors spanning alpha/delta and beta/gamma chains. Using its own MiXCR run on the reads, TCRdb lists one record per CDR3 protein. The data contain approximately 5,300 distinct CDR3 sequences, 20% to 25% of them seen just once; the ten biggest clones take up about 26%. The CDR3 runs 14 residues. V was trimmed by 6 bases and J by 5 bases, leaving 14 bases between them. Germline V lookup: CDR1 MNHEY, CDR2 SVGEGT. This clonotype appeared many times. Its antigen remains unknown. This sequence joins TRBV6-2 or TRBV6-3 and TRBJ2-1; a weak D match, TRBD1 (5 bases). This TCR was recovered from a donor over 35 with multiple myeloma. The sequenced material came from a population of CD138-negative cells sorted from bone marrow. The CDR3 sequence: CASSLGVPNNEQFF. The CDR3 nucleotides read TGTGCCAGCAGCCTAGGGGTTCCTAACAATGAGCAGTTCTTC.